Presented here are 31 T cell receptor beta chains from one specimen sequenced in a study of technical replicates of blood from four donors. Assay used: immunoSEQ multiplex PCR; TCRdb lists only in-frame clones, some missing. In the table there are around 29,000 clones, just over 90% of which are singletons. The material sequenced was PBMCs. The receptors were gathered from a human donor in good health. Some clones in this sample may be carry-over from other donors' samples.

The CDR3 DNA reads as TGTGCCACCAGCAGAGATGGGAGTAATTCACCCCTCCACTTT. Translated: CATSRDGSNSPLHF. The V call is TRBV15, the J call TRBJ1-6; D gene ambiguous. The length of the CDR3 is 14 residues. Trimming took off 0 bases at V and 6 bases at J, with 6 bases between the two ends. Germline values: CDR1 LNHNV, CDR2 YYDKDF (reference sequence).

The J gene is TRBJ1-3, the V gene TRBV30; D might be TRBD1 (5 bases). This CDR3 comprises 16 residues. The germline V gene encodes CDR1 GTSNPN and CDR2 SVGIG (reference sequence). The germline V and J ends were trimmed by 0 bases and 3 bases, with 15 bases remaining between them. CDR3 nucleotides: TGTGCCTGGAGTGTGGGGGGAAAGTTGAGTGGAAACACCATATATTTT. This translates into CAWSVGGKLSGNTIYF. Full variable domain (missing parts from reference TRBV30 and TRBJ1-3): SQTIHQWPATLVQPVGSPLSLECTVEGTSNPNLYWYRQAAGRGLQLLFYSVGIGQISSEVPQNLSASRPQDRQFILSSKKLLLSDSGFYLCAWSVGGKLSGNTIYFGEGSWLTVV.

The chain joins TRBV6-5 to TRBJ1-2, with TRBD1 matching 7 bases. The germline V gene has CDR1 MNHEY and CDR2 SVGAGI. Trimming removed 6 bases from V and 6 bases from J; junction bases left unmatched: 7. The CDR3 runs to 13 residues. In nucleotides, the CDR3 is TGTGCCAGCAGGCTGGACAGGCGAAATGGCTACACCTTC. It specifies CASRLDRRNGYTF.

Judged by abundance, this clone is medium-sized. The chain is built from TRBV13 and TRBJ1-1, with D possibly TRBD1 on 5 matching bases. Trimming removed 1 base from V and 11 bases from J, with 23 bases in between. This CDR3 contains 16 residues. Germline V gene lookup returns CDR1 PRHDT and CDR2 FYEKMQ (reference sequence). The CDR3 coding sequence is TGTGCCAGCAGCTTAGAAGGAGAGGCAACGGGGGAGGAGGCTTTCTTT. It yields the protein CASSLEGEATGEEAFF.

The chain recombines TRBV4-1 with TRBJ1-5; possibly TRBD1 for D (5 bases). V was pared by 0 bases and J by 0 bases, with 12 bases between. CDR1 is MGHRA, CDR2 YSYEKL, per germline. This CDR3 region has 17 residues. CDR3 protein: CASSQERGVRSNQPQHF. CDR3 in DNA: TGCGCCAGCAGCCAAGAACGGGGGGTCCGTAGCAATCAGCCCCAGCATTTT.

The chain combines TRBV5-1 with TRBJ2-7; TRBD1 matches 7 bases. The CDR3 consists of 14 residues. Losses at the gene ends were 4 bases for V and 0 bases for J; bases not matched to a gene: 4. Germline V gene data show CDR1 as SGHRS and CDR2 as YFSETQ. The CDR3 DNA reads TGCGCCAGCAGCCCCCGGGACAGCTCCTACGAGCAGTACTTC. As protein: CASSPRDSSYEQYF.

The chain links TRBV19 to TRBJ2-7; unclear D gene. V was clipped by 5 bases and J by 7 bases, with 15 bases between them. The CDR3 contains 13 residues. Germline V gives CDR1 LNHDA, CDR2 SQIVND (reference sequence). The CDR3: CASSYQASVEQYF. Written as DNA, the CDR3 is TGTGCCAGTAGTTACCAGGCTTCGGTAGAGCAGTACTTC.

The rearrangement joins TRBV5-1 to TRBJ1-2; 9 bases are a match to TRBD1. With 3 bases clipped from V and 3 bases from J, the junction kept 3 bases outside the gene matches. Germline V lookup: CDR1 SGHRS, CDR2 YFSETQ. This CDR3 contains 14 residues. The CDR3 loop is CASSSTGGDYGYTF. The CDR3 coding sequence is TGCGCCAGCAGCTCGACAGGGGGAGACTATGGCTACACCTTC.

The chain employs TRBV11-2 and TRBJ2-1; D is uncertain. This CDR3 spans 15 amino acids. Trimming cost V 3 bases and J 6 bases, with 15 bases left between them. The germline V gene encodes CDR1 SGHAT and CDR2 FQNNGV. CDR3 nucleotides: TGTGCCAGCAGCTTTGGGCCGGAAAGAGTCAATGAGCAGTTCTTC. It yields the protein CASSFGPERVNEQFF.

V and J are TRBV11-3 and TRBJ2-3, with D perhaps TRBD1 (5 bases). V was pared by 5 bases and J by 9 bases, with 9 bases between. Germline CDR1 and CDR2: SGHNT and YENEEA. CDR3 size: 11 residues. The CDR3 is CASSADKTQYF. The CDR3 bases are TGTGCCAGCAGCGCGGACAAAACGCAGTATTTT.

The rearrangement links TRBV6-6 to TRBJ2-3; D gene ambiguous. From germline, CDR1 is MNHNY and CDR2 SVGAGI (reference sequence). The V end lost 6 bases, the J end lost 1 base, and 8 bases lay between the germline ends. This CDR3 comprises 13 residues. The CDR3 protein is CASRGTRTDTQYF. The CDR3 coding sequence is TGTGCCAGCAGGGGCACCCGCACAGATACGCAGTATTTT.

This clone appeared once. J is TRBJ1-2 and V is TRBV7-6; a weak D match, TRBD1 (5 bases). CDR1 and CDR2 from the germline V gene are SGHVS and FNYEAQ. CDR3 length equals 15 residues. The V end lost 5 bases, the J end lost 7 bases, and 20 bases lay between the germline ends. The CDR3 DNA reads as TGTGCCAGCAGCCCACGGGGGAACGGCTTTGGTGGCTACACCTTC. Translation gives CASSPRGNGFGGYTF. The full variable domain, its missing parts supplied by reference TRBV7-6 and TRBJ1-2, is GAGVSQSPRYKVTKRGQDVALRCDPISGHVSLYWYRQALGQGPEFLTYFNYEAQQDKSGLPNDRFSAERPEGSISTLTIQRTEQRDSAMYRCASSPRGNGFGGYTFGSGTRLTVV.

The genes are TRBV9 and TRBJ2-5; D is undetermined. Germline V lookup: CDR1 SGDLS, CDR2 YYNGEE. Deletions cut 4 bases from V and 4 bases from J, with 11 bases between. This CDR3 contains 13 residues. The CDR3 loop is CASSLGGRETQYF. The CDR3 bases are TGTGCCAGCAGCTTAGGCGGTAGAGAGACCCAGTACTTC.

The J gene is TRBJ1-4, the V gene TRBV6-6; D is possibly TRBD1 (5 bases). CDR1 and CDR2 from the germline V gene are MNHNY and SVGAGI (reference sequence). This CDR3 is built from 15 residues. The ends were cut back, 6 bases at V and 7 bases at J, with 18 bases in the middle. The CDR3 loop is CASRTSGRQVEKLFF. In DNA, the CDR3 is TGTGCCAGCAGGACTTCAGGGCGCCAGGTTGAAAAACTGTTTTTT.

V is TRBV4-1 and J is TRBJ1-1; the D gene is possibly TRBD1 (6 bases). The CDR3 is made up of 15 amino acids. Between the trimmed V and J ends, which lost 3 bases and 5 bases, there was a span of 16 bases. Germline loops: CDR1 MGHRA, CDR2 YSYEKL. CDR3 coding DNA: TGCGCCAGCAGCCACCCACAGGGTAGTTTAACTGAAGCTTTCTTT. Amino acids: CASSHPQGSLTEAFF.

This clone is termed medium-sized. The DNA for the CDR3 is TGTGCCAGCAGCCCGGATCTAGCGGGGAGCTCCTACAATGAGCAGTTCTTC. The encoded protein is CASSPDLAGSSYNEQFF. The genes are TRBV5-8 and TRBJ2-1; 9 bases agree with TRBD2. Germline trimming cut 4 bases from V and 0 bases from J; bases unmatched to any gene: 8. The germline CDR1 and CDR2 sequences are SGHTS and YDEGEE. This CDR3 spans 17 amino acids.

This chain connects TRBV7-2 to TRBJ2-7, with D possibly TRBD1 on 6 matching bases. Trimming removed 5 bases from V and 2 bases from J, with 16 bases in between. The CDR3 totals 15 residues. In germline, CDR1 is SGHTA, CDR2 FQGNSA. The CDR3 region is CASSLGAAFTYEQYF. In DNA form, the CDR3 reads TGTGCCAGCAGCCTGGGGGCAGCATTTACCTACGAGCAGTACTTC.

The CDR3 here is CAISVGLWNTEAFF. The CDR3 region has the DNA TGTGCCATCAGTGTGGGCCTATGGAACACTGAAGCTTTCTTT. The V call is TRBV10-3, the J call TRBJ1-1; D is unclear. V was clipped by 4 bases and J by 1 base, with 10 bases between them. The V gene's germline CDR1 is ENHRY and CDR2 SYGVKD. This CDR3 contains 14 residues.

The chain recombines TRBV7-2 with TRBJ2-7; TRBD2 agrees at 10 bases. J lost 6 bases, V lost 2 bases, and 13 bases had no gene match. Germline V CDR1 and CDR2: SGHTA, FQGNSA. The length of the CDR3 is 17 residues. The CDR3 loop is CASSLRLAGVSVGEQYF. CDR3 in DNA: TGTGCCAGCAGCTTACGGCTAGCGGGAGTTAGTGTGGGCGAGCAGTACTTC. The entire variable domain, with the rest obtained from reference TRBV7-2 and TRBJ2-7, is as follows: GAGVSQSPSNKVTEKGKDVELRCDPISGHTALYWYRQSLGQGLEFLIYFQGNSAPDKSGLPSDRFSAERTGGSVSTLTIQRTQQEDSAVYLCASSLRLAGVSVGEQYFGPGTRLTVT.

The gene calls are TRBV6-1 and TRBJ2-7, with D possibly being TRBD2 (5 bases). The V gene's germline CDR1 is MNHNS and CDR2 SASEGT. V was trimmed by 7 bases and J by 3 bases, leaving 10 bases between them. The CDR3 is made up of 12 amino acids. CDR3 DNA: TGTGCCAGCACCCCCACTAGCTACGAGCAGTACTTC. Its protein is CASTPTSYEQYF.

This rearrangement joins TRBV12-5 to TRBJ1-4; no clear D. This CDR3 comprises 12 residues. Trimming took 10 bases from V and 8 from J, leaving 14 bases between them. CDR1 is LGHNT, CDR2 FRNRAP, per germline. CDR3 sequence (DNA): TGTGCTACCACGCGGGTAGGAGAAAAACTGTTTTTT. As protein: CATTRVGEKLFF.

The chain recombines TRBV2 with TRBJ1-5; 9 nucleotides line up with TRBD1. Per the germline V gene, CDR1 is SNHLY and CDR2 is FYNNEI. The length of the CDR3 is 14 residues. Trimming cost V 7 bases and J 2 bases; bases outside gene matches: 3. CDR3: CASKTGGGNQPQHF. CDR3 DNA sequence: TGTGCCAGCAAAACAGGGGGCGGCAATCAGCCCCAGCATTTT.

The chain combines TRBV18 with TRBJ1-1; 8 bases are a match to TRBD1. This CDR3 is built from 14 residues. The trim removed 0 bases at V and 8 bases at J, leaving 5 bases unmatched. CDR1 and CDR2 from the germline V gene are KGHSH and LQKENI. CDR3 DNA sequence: TGTGCCAGCTCACCACCCGGGACAGGCGAGGAAGCTTTCTTT. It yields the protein CASSPPGTGEEAFF.

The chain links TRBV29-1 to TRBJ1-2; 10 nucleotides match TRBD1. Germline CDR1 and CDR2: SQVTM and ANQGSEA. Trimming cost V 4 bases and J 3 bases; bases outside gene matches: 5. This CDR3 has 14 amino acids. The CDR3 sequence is CSVVVGTGDYGYTF. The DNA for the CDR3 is TGCAGCGTTGTAGTCGGGACAGGGGACTATGGCTACACCTTC.

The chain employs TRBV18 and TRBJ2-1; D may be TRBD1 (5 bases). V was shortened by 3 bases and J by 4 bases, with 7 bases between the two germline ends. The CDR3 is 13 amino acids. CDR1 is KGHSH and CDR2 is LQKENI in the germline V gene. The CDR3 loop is CASSPRDYNEQFF. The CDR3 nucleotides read TGTGCCAGCTCACCCAGGGATTACAATGAGCAGTTCTTC.

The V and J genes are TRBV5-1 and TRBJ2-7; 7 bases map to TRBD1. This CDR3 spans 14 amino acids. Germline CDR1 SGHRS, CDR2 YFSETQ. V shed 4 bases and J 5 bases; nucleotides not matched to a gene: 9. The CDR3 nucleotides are TGCGCCAGCAGCGCAAGACAGGGTCCCCACGAGCAGTACTTC. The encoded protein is CASSARQGPHEQYF.

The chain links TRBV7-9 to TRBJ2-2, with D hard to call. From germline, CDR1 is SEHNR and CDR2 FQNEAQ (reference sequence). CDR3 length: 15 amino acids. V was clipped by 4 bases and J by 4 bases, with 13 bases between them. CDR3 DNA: TGTGCCAGCAGCTCAGGCCCCCCGCCCACCGGGGAGCTGTTTTTT. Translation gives CASSSGPPPTGELFF. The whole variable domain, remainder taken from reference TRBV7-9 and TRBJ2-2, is DTGVSQNPRHKITKRGQNVTFRCDPISEHNRLYWYRQTLGQGPEFLTYFQNEAQLEKSRLLSDRFSAERPKGSFSTLEIQRTEQGDSAMYLCASSSGPPPTGELFFGEGSRLTVL.

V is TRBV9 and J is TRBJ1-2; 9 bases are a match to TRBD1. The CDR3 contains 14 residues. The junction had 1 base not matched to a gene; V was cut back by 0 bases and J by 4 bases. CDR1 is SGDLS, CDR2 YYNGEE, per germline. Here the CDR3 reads CASSVGQGGYGYTF. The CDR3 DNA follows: TGTGCCAGCAGCGTAGGACAGGGGGGCTATGGCTACACCTTC.

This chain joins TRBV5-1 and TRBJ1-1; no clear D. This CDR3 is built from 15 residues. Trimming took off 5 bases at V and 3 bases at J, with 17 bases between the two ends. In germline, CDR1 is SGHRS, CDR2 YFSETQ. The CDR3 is CASRSAGVGYTEAFF. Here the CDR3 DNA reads TGCGCCAGCAGGAGCGCCGGGGTGGGGTACACTGAAGCTTTCTTT.

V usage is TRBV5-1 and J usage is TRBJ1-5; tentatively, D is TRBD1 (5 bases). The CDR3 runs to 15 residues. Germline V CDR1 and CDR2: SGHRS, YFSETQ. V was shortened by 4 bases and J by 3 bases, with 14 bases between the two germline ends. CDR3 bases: TGCGCCAGCAGCCCCACCCAGGGTCTCAATCAGCCCCAGCATTTT. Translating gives CASSPTQGLNQPQHF.

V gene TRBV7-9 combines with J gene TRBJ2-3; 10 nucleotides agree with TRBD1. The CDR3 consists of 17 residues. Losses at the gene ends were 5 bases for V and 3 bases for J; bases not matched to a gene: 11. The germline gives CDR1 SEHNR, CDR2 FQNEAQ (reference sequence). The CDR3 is CASSAPRLDRGTDTQYF. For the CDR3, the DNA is TGTGCCAGCAGCGCGCCTCGCTTGGACAGGGGGACAGATACGCAGTATTTT. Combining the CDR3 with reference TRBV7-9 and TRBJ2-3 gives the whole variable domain DTGVSQNPRHKITKRGQNVTFRCDPISEHNRLYWYRQTLGQGPEFLTYFQNEAQLEKSRLLSDRFSAERPKGSFSTLEIQRTEQGDSAMYLCASSAPRLDRGTDTQYFGPGTRLTVL.